Listed below are T cell receptor beta chains from one sample, sequenced in a study of control samples from healthy donors and cancer patients. The table came from immunoSEQ multiplex PCR; TCRdb's copy has only in-frame clones and leaves some out. The sample lists 70,000 to 95,000 clones, roughly 92% occurring once. Sequenced material: blood. The source of these receptors is a woman in her twenties or thirties in good health. Both conserved end residues are part of each CDR3. D genes are given only for firm matches. Expanded clones are given a class, and other clones once, few, many or no size at all.

j_call d_call v_call clone_size cdr3_aa cdr3_nt
TRBJ2-1 - TRBV7-6 - CASSLEGSTRSGNEQFF TGTGCCAGCAGCTTAGAGGGGTCGACTAGGAGCGGGAATGAGCAGTTCTTC
TRBJ1-1 TRBD1 TRBV19 - CASSDQGAGKAFF TGTGCCAGTAGTGACCAGGGGGCGGGGAAAGCTTTCTTT
TRBJ1-5 - TRBV2 - CASREKEQGNQPQHF TGTGCCAGCAGGGAAAAGGAACAGGGCAATCAGCCCCAGCATTTT
TRBJ1-2 TRBD1 TRBV7-2 - CASSFERTGRYGYTF TGTGCCAGCAGCTTTGAACGGACAGGGCGTTATGGCTACACCTTC
TRBJ2-1 - TRBV30 few CAWSVLGPFFYNEQFF TGTGCCTGGAGTGTCCTTGGACCGTTCTTTTACAATGAGCAGTTCTTC
TRBJ1-4 - TRBV5-1 - CASSSDELGEKLFF TGCGCCAGCAGCTCGGACGAGCTCGGTGAAAAACTGTTTTTT
TRBJ1-3 - TRBV9 - CASSAAGWGIGNTIYF TGTGCCAGCAGCGCCGCCGGTTGGGGGATTGGAAACACCATATATTTT
TRBJ2-2 - TRBV5-1 - CASSLDRGANTGELFF TGCGCCAGCAGCTTGGATAGGGGGGCGAACACCGGGGAGCTGTTTTTT
TRBJ1-2 - TRBV28 - CASSLGQGYGYTF TGTGCCAGCAGTTTAGGGCAGGGGTATGGCTACACCTTC
TRBJ1-1 - TRBV18 few CASSLAAGKVNTEAFF TGTGCCAGCTCTCTGGCGGCCGGGAAAGTGAACACTGAAGCTTTCTTT
TRBJ2-1 - TRBV29-1 - CSGHRDSRANEQFF TGCAGCGGCCACCGGGACTCGAGGGCCAATGAGCAGTTCTTC
TRBJ1-4 TRBD1 TRBV5-4 - CASSFVGRGLPNEKLFF TGTGCCAGCAGCTTCGTAGGCAGGGGGTTGCCTAATGAAAAACTGTTTTTT
TRBJ1-5 - TRBV15 - CATSRDRGPPQPQHF TGTGCCACCAGCAGAGATCGGGGGCCCCCCCAGCCCCAGCATTTT
TRBJ2-3 - TRBV7-9 - CASSWKRAARIGDTQYF TGTGCCAGCAGCTGGAAAAGGGCAGCCCGAATCGGAGATACGCAGTATTTT
TRBJ2-5 TRBD2 TRBV7-7 few CASSLASGRTETQYF TGTGCCAGCAGCTTAGCTAGCGGGAGAACGGAGACCCAGTACTTC